This T cell receptor beta chain was observed in a study of regulatory T cells in long-lasting Graves disease. Study-level background: Patients with persistent Graves' disease had over 5 years of antithyroid drugs and persistent TSH receptor antibodies. Overall study findings and caveats: TRBV28 was favored in persistent disease, as were TRBJ1-2 and TRBJ2-5.

This sample's time point: persistent/refractory GD, antithyroid drugs over 5 years with positive TRAb. Scientists built the TCR library using RNA that was extracted from PBMCs. In building TCR beta libraries, iRepertoire HTBI primers were used together with Arm-PCR of CDR3 regions. MiXCR was run by TCRdb on the multiplex PCR reads, yielding one entry per CDR3 protein. The sample shows fewer than 400,000 distinct CDR3 sequences, around a fifth of them seen only once. Details on this clonotype: Antigen specificity is unknown.

Looked up from germline, CDR1 is SEHNR and CDR2 is FQNEAQ (reference sequence). Between the trimmed V and J ends, which lost 3 bases and 0 bases, there was a span of 12 bases. This CDR3 has 16 amino acids. The chain employs TRBV7-9 and TRBJ2-4; D unclear. This receptor was taken from a female donor with Graves disease. The source material was peripheral blood mononuclear cells (PBMCs), sampled when the disease was refractory, from a patient treated with antithyroid drugs. The CDR3 spells CASSFLLDEAKNIQYF. In nucleotides, the CDR3 is TGTGCCAGCAGCTTCCTTCTTGACGAAGCCAAAAACATTCAGTACTTC.